The 11 T cell receptor beta chains given below trace back to one sample, sequenced in a study of CD8 T cells in ankylosing spondylitis. General study findings and limits: A motif of eight highly homologous TCR beta variants was seen as apparently characteristic of ankylosing spondylitis blood.

Using its own MiXCR run on the 5' RACE reads, TCRdb lists one record per CDR3 protein. The sample lists over 600,000 distinct CDR3 sequences; roughly 20% were seen once. Their recognized antigens are unknown. The sequencing sample was made of blood, either unsorted or a sorted T cell fraction (not recorded which). The receptors derive from a male donor with ankylosing spondylitis.

This clonotype was detected only a few times. The genes are TRBV20-1 and TRBJ2-2; 10 nucleotides align to TRBD2. The germline V gene has CDR1 DFQATT and CDR2 SNEGSKA (reference sequence). The CDR3 is 15 residues long. With V trimmed by 3 bases and J by 7 bases, 8 bases remained unmatched. The CDR3 nucleotides are TGCAGTGCTAGTGGGCTAGCGGGAGCTGGCGGGGAGCTGTTTTTT. Translation: CSASGLAGAGGELFF.

This clonotype was observed a handful of times. V and J are TRBV7-2 and TRBJ1-2; 7 positions match TRBD1. V lost 5 bases and J lost 8; bases outside the gene matches: 8. This CDR3 has 13 amino acids. Germline V gene lookup returns CDR1 SGHTA and CDR2 FQGNSA. CDR3 in amino acids: CASSPTYRGGYTF. As DNA, the CDR3 is TGTGCCAGCAGCCCCACCTACAGGGGAGGCTACACCTTC.

This chain's CDR3 is CASSSHRGPDTQYF. The CDR3 bases are TGTGCCAGCAGTAGTCACAGGGGGCCAGATACGCAGTATTTT. V is TRBV12-3 or TRBV12-4 and J is TRBJ2-3; 9 nucleotides agree with TRBD1. Trimming cost V 5 bases and J 4 bases; bases outside gene matches: 4. The CDR3 is 14 residues long.

This clonotype has just a few counts. This chain joins TRBV4-2 and TRBJ2-1, with D uncertain. V was shortened by 4 bases and J by 2 bases, with 6 bases between the two germline ends. CDR3 size: 13 residues. The germline gives CDR1 LGHNA, CDR2 YNFKEQ. The CDR3 sequence is CASSRLTYNEQFF. Here the CDR3 DNA reads TGTGCCAGCAGCCGGCTCACCTACAATGAGCAGTTCTTC.

The table lists this clonotype with a few counts. The chain links TRBV18 to TRBJ2-2; no clear D. The V gene's germline CDR1 is KGHSH and CDR2 LQKENI. The CDR3 spans 15 residues. Trimming took 3 bases from V and 0 from J, leaving 8 bases between them. CDR3 amino acids: CASSPRTPNTGELFF. DNA for the CDR3: TGTGCCAGCTCACCTAGGACGCCGAACACCGGGGAGCTGTTTTTT.

The CDR3 DNA is TGTGCCAGCAGCTTGGGCTATCAACAGGGCGGGGCAGGGGCCACTGAAGCTTTCTTT. This gives the protein CASSLGYQQGGAGATEAFF. This chain links TRBV11-1 with TRBJ1-1, with TRBD1 as a possible D gene (6 bases). This CDR3 is built from 19 residues. The germline V gene has CDR1 SGHAT and CDR2 FQDESV (reference sequence). With 3 bases removed from V and 4 bases from J, the gap between germline ends came to 27 bases.

The chain recombines TRBV11-2 with TRBJ2-1; TRBD2 aligns across 10 bases. CDR1 and CDR2 from the germline V gene are SGHAT and FQNNGV. The CDR3 extends over 21 amino acids. The J segment lost 1 base and the V segment lost 0 bases, leaving 15 bases of the junction unmatched. This CDR3 is CASSLEVAGVLTSGSYNEQFF. The CDR3, as DNA: TGTGCCAGCAGCTTAGAGGTAGCAGGAGTTCTGACTAGCGGGTCCTACAATGAGCAGTTCTTC.

This clonotype was seen a few times. J is TRBJ2-7 and V is TRBV29-1; TRBD2 agrees at 12 bases. The CDR3 extends over 15 amino acids. With 6 bases clipped from V and 2 bases from J, the junction kept 8 bases outside the gene matches. Per the germline V gene, CDR1 is SQVTM and CDR2 is ANQGSEA. The CDR3 nucleotides read TGCAGCGTCGCTCTAGCGGGAGGGCACACCTACGAGCAGTACTTC. Amino acids: CSVALAGGHTYEQYF.

This rearrangement joins TRBV15 to TRBJ2-2; 9 positions match TRBD1. Germline trimming cut 3 bases from V and 5 bases from J; bases unmatched to any gene: 16. This CDR3 has 19 residues. CDR1 is LNHNV, CDR2 YYDKDF, per germline (reference sequence). The CDR3 sequence: CATSSIPSGTGLYTGELFF. The CDR3 DNA sequence: TGTGCCACCAGCAGCATACCTTCTGGGACAGGGTTGTATACCGGGGAGCTGTTTTTT.

This clonotype was counted only a few times. The chain uses TRBV19 and TRBJ2-1; 9 bases fit TRBD1. Germline loops: CDR1 LNHDA, CDR2 SQIVND (reference sequence). The CDR3 length is 15 residues. J lost 2 bases, V lost 7 bases, and 6 bases had no gene match. The CDR3 loop is CASTEDRGPYNEQFF. The CDR3 DNA reads TGTGCCAGTACCGAGGACAGGGGACCCTACAATGAGCAGTTCTTC.

This clonotype was seen a handful of times. The chain joins TRBV5-1 to TRBJ1-5; D is perhaps TRBD1 (5 bases). Trimming removed 5 bases at V and 3 bases at J, with 21 bases between. This CDR3 has 17 residues. Germline-derived CDR1 and CDR2 are SGHRS and YFSETQ. The CDR3 reads CASSFGESQGNNQPQHF. CDR3 nucleotides: TGCGCCAGCAGTTTTGGTGAGTCGCAGGGAAACAATCAGCCCCAGCATTTT. Full variable domain (missing parts from reference TRBV5-1 and TRBJ1-5): KAGVTQTPRYLIKTRGQQVTLSCSPISGHRSVSWYQQTPGQGLQFLFEYFSETQRNKGNFPGRFSGRQFSNSRSEMNVSTLELGDSALYLCASSFGESQGNNQPQHFGDGTRLSIL.